The 27 T cell receptor beta chains given below trace back to one sample, sequenced in a study of tumor and adjacent non-tumor tissue in lung cancer. The library came from three nested PCR rounds adapted from ARM-PCR protocols. TCRdb reanalysed the multiplex PCR reads using MiXCR and keeps one entry per CDR3 protein. This table has tens of thousands of distinct CDR3 sequences, under 80% appearing once. The template was RNA from unsorted bulk tissue. The normal lung tissue was taken more than 3 cm from the tumor edge. Sequencing was carried out using distant non-tumor lung tissue. These receptors all stem from a man aged 60 to 69 with non-small cell lung cancer.

This chain links TRBV6-1 with TRBJ2-7; 9 positions agree with TRBD1. The CDR3 runs 18 residues. Germline CDR1 and CDR2: MNHNS and SASEGT. V lost 6 bases and J lost 7; bases outside the gene matches: 22. The CDR3 DNA reads as TGTGCCAGCAGGGCCACCACAACAGACAGGGGGGGGAACTATGAGCAGTACTTC. This translates into CASRATTTDRGGNYEQYF.

A remark on this clonotype: An end of the junction differs from the germline gene, which may be a read error. In DNA, the CDR3 is TGTGTCAGCAGTTACATCTCAGGAGAGACCCAGTACTTC. The encoded protein is CVSSYISGETQYF. The chain is built from TRBV6-6 and TRBJ2-5; D is unclear. This CDR3 is 13 amino acids long. CDR1 and CDR2 from the germline V gene are MNHNY and SVGAGI (reference sequence).

CDR3 sequence (DNA): TGCAGCGTTGCGCCCCCCGCGGGAAAAGGGGGGAAAGGATGGGGCTACACCTTC. Its translation is CSVAPPAGKGGKGWGYTF. This sequence joins TRBV29-1 and TRBJ1-2; D is perhaps TRBD1 (6 bases). This CDR3 is built from 18 residues. CDR1 and CDR2 (germline): SQVTM, ANQGSEA. Trimming shortened V by 4 bases and J by 8 bases, and 32 bases separated the two germline ends.

A remark on this clonotype: Without the conserved terminal phenylalanine or tryptophan, this CDR3 likely stems from a read error. V usage is TRBV29-1 and J usage is TRBJ2-5; 8 bases line up with TRBD2. This CDR3 comprises 14 residues. CDR1 and CDR2 from the germline V gene are SQVTM and ANQGSEA. The V segment lost 4 bases and the J segment 3 bases; nucleotides outside the gene matches: 7. Written as DNA, the CDR3 is TGCAGCGTTGTCGGCGGACTAGCAGAAGAGACCCAGTACCTC. Its protein product is CSVVGGLAEETQYL.

On this clonotype itself: A much larger clone sits a single nucleotide away, making a read error possible. The chain is built from TRBV10-3 and TRBJ2-5, with D perhaps TRBD2 (5 bases). The length of the CDR3 is 12 residues. Germline V gives CDR1 ENHRY, CDR2 SYGVKD. The CDR3 loop reads CSPSSSGETQYF. The CDR3 DNA reads as TGTTCCCCTTCCTCGAGCGGAGAGACCCAGTACTTC.

This clonotype occurred once. J is TRBJ2-3 and V is TRBV6-1; tentative D call: TRBD2 (5 bases). Trimming shortened V by 6 bases and J by 12 bases, and 28 bases separated the two germline ends. Germline V lookup: CDR1 MNHNS, CDR2 SASEGT. The CDR3 is 16 amino acids. The DNA of the CDR3 is TGTGCCAGCAGATTGGGAGCGGCATCGAGCACAGATAAACAGTATTTT. Translated: CASRLGAASSTDKQYF.

In regard to this clonotype: A much larger clone lies a single base off, so this may be a read error. This chain links TRBV30 with TRBJ2-1, with a possible D match to TRBD2 (5 bases). Trimming took off 0 bases at V and 6 bases at J, with 24 bases between the two ends. This CDR3 contains 18 residues. CDR1 and CDR2 from the germline V gene are GTSNPN and SVGIG (reference sequence). CDR3 sequence reads: CAWSVLYRGSVAGNEQFF. The CDR3 DNA follows: TGTGCCTGGAGTGTATTGTACCGGGGATCGGTTGCTGGCAATGAGCAGTTCTTC.

A remark on this clonotype: A read error may produce the germline difference seen at one junction end. V and J are TRBV2 and TRBJ2-3, with a tentative D call TRBD2 (5 bases). The CDR3 has 15 amino acids. Germline CDR1 SNHLY, CDR2 FYNNEI. CDR3 sequence (DNA): TGTGCCAGCAGTGAAACGGGGTCCTCCACAGATACGCAGTGTTTT. Protein product: CASSETGSSTDTQCF.

The genes are TRBV5-5 and TRBJ1-6, with 9 bases aligning to TRBD1. This CDR3 comprises 17 residues. Germline CDR1 reads SGHKS; CDR2 reads YYEKEE (reference sequence). V lost 1 base and J lost 4; bases outside the gene matches: 6. CDR3 region: CASSLRGDRVYNSPLHF. Written as DNA, the CDR3 is TGTGCCAGCAGCTTGAGAGGGGACAGGGTTTATAATTCACCCCTCCACTTT.

Points on this clonotype: The junction departs from germline at one end; a sequencing error may be responsible. CDR3 sequence: CASRPGTGGLQQYF. The CDR3 nucleotides read TGTGCCAGCAGACCCGGGACAGGGGGTCTCCAGCAGTATTTC. This chain joins TRBV12-3 or TRBV12-4 and TRBJ2-7; 11 bases are a match to TRBD1. This CDR3 contains 14 residues.

This chain uses TRBV7-9 with TRBJ2-2, with 13 nucleotides matching TRBD2. Germline assignment: CDR1 SEHNR and CDR2 FQNEAQ (reference sequence). The V gene end was trimmed by 7 bases and the J gene end by 6 bases; junction bases not matched to a gene: 5. The CDR3 consists of 15 residues. The CDR3 region is CASMGLAGTPGELFF. The CDR3 DNA follows: TGTGCCAGCATGGGACTAGCGGGAACTCCCGGGGAGCTGTTTTTT.

This clonotype was found a few times. A much larger clone is a single base away; this may be a read error. V and J are TRBV12-3 or TRBV12-4 and TRBJ2-2, with 12 bases lining up with TRBD2. The CDR3 runs to 16 residues. CDR3 bases: TGTACCAGTACGCCGGGACTAGCGGGGAACACCGGGGAGCTGTTTTTT. Amino acid sequence: CTSTPGLAGNTGELFF.

Of note for this clonotype: No conserved phenylalanine or tryptophan ends this CDR3, so it is likely a read error. The chain has TRBV11-1 and TRBJ2-2; D is perhaps TRBD2 (5 bases). There are 14 residues in the CDR3. CDR1 is SGHAT and CDR2 is FQDESV in the germline V gene (reference sequence). The CDR3 bases are TGTGCCGGTAGCTATACTAGTGTCACCGGGGATCTGTTTTAT. Its translation is CAGSYTSVTGDLFY.

The V gene is TRBV4-1, the J gene TRBJ2-2; D is possibly TRBD2 (5 bases). This CDR3 region has 17 residues. Per the germline V gene, CDR1 is MGHRA and CDR2 is YSYEKL. V was shortened by 0 bases and J by 5 bases, with 16 bases between the two germline ends. The CDR3 sequence: CASSQDPKRVRTGELFF. As DNA, the CDR3 is TGCGCCAGCAGCCAAGATCCCAAGAGGGTAAGAACCGGGGAGCTGTTTTTT.

On this clonotype: A single base separates this from a much larger clone, so it may be a read error. V gene TRBV11-2 combines with J gene TRBJ2-5; a weak D match, TRBD2 (6 bases). Trimming stripped 4 bases from V and 0 bases from J, with 15 bases between. This CDR3 is built from 16 residues. The V gene's germline CDR1 is SGHAT and CDR2 FQNNGV. CDR3 sequence: CASSWGDRLYQETQYF. CDR3 bases: TGTGCCAGCAGCTGGGGGGATAGGTTGTACCAAGAGACCCAGTACTTC. Using reference TRBV11-2 and TRBJ2-5 for the parts outside the CDR3, the full variable domain is EAGVAQSPRYKIIEKRQSVAFWCNPISGHATLYWYQQILGQGPKLLIQFQNNGVVDDSQLPKDRFSAERLKGVDSTLKIQPAKLEDSAVYLCASSWGDRLYQETQYFGPGTRLLVL.

The chain uses TRBV5-1 and TRBJ2-5; 7 nucleotides line up with TRBD1. Germline CDR1 SGHRS, CDR2 YFSETQ. The J segment lost 5 bases and the V segment lost 4 bases, leaving 11 bases of the junction unmatched. CDR3 length: 15 amino acids. CDR3 bases: TGCGCCAGCAGCATGCCTCCGGGACAGTCGGAGACCCAGTACTTC. It yields the protein CASSMPPGQSETQYF. Drawing the rest from reference TRBV5-1 and TRBJ2-5, the complete variable domain is KAGVTQTPRYLIKTRGQQVTLSCSPISGHRSVSWYQQTPGQGLQFLFEYFSETQRNKGNFPGRFSGRQFSNSRSEMNVSTLELGDSALYLCASSMPPGQSETQYFGPGTRLLVL.

The rearrangement uses TRBV7-9 and TRBJ2-3, with D possibly matching TRBD2 (6 bases). The CDR3 is 18 amino acids. Trimming took off 1 base at V and 1 base at J, with 18 bases between the two ends. The V gene's germline CDR1 is SEHNR and CDR2 FQNEAQ (reference sequence). The CDR3 region has the DNA TGTGCCAGCAGCTTAGGGGCTAGCGTTCTTCCTTGCACAGATACGCAGTATTTT. Translation: CASSLGASVLPCTDTQYF.

In regard to this clonotype: The germline gene is not matched at one end of the junction; a read error may be the cause. The gene calls are TRBV29-1 and TRBJ2-5; no definite D call. The germline V gene has CDR1 SQVTM and CDR2 ANQGSEA. The CDR3 has 13 residues. The CDR3 DNA sequence: TGTAGCATTTCGGACCGGTACCAAGAGACCCAGTACTTC. Protein sequence: CSISDRYQETQYF.

This CDR3 is CASRTIGEQFF. The DNA for the CDR3 is TGCGCCAGCAGGACCATAGGTGAGCAGTTCTTC. The V and J genes are TRBV4-1 and TRBJ2-1, with no clear D. Between the trimmed V and J ends, which lost 6 bases and 9 bases, there was a span of 9 bases. Germline-derived CDR1 and CDR2 are MGHRA and YSYEKL. The CDR3 extends over 11 amino acids.

The chain employs TRBV11-2 and TRBJ2-7; 8 nucleotides align to TRBD2. CDR3 length: 13 amino acids. In germline, CDR1 is SGHAT, CDR2 FQNNGV. CDR3 nucleotides: TGTGTCGGCAGTCCCCGTATAGCGGGGGAGCAGTACTTC. Amino acid sequence: CVGSPRIAGEQYF. The full variable domain, in which reference TRBV11-2 and TRBJ2-7 provide the parts outside the CDR3, is EAGVAQSPRYKIIEKRQSVAFWCNPISGHATLYWYQQILGQGPKLLIQFQNNGVVDDSQLPKDRFSAERLKGVDSTLKIQPAKLEDSAVYLCVGSPRIAGEQYFGPGTRLTVT.

This clonotype was seen just once. The DNA for the CDR3 is TGTGCCAGTAGTAGGACAACTAATGAAAAACTGTTTTTT. Translated: CASSRTTNEKLFF. This chain connects TRBV19 to TRBJ1-4, with no clear D. CDR1 and CDR2 from the germline V gene are LNHDA and SQIVND (reference sequence). The CDR3 runs 13 residues. With 4 bases removed from V and 0 bases from J, the gap between germline ends came to 3 bases. The variable domain in full, completed from reference TRBV19 and TRBJ1-4, reads DGGITQSPKYLFRKEGQNVTLSCEQNLNHDAMYWYRQDPGQGLRLIYYSQIVNDFQKGDIAEGYSVSREKKESFPLTVTSAQKNPTAFYLCASSRTTNEKLFFGSGTQLSVL.

V usage is TRBV14 and J usage is TRBJ2-7; 7 bases are shared with TRBD2. The germline V gene has CDR1 SGHDN and CDR2 FVKESK. The CDR3 totals 19 residues. V shed 3 bases and J 4 bases; nucleotides not matched to a gene: 21. This CDR3 reads CASSQIFLAEPKYSYEQYF. In DNA form, the CDR3 reads TGTGCCAGCAGCCAGATTTTCCTAGCGGAACCTAAGTATTCATACGAGCAGTACTTC. The full variable domain, in which reference TRBV14 and TRBJ2-7 provide the parts outside the CDR3, is EAGVTQFPSHSVIEKGQTVTLRCDPISGHDNLYWYRRVMGKEIKFLLHFVKESKQDESGMPNNRFLAERTGGTYSTLKVQPAELEDSGVYFCASSQIFLAEPKYSYEQYFGPGTRLTVT.

The chain employs TRBV29-1 and TRBJ2-7; TRBD1 is a possible D gene (6 bases). Deletions cut 2 bases from V and 8 bases from J, with 10 bases between. The CDR3 has 11 residues. Germline V gene sequence: CDR1 SQVTM, CDR2 ANQGSEA. The CDR3 reads CSVETRGKQYF. DNA for the CDR3: TGCAGCGTTGAAACTAGGGGGAAGCAGTACTTC.

The V call is TRBV6-1, the J call TRBJ2-1, with 13 bases aligning to TRBD2. J gave up 12 bases and V 3 bases, and 11 bases lay outside the gene matches. The CDR3 has 16 amino acids. Germline loops: CDR1 MNHNS, CDR2 SASEGT. CDR3 amino acids: CASSDRTSGRFCVQFF. The DNA of the CDR3 is TGTGCCAGCAGTGACAGGACTAGCGGGAGATTCTGTGTGCAGTTCTTC.

As regards this clonotype: A much larger clonotype is one base distant, so this may be a read error. This CDR3 reads CASSSPRTSGYQEAQYF. The CDR3, as DNA: TGTGCCAGCAGCTCGCCACGGACTAGCGGCTACCAAGAGGCCCAGTACTTC. This chain links TRBV5-6 with TRBJ2-5; 10 bases fit TRBD2. The CDR3 is 17 residues long. Per germline, CDR1 SGHDT and CDR2 YYEEEE. The full variable domain, completed using reference TRBV5-6 and TRBJ2-5, is DAGVTQSPTHLIKTRGQQVTLRCSPKSGHDTVSWYQQALGQGPQFIFQYYEEEERQRGNFPDRFSGHQFPNYSSELNVNALLLGDSALYLCASSSPRTSGYQEAQYFGPGTRLLVL.

The gene calls are TRBV2 and TRBJ2-3, with 9 bases fitting TRBD1. The trim removed 7 bases at V and 3 bases at J, leaving 23 bases unmatched. The CDR3 covers 20 residues. Germline loops: CDR1 SNHLY, CDR2 FYNNEI. For the CDR3, the DNA is TGTGCCAGCACCCGAGGAATAGGAGTGGGTGGGACAGGGTGGACAGATACGCAGTATTTT. It yields the protein CASTRGIGVGGTGWTDTQYF.

This clonotype was observed many times. Germline is not matched at one junction end, which may reflect a read error. V gene TRBV28 combines with J gene TRBJ2-2; possible D gene TRBD2, 5 bases. Germline V gives CDR1 MDHEN, CDR2 SYDVKM. This CDR3 is 16 amino acids long. The CDR3 is CASSLTAGRGTGEPFF. Written as DNA, the CDR3 is TGTGCCAGCAGTTTGACGGCGGGTCGAGGCACCGGGGAGCCGTTTTTT.